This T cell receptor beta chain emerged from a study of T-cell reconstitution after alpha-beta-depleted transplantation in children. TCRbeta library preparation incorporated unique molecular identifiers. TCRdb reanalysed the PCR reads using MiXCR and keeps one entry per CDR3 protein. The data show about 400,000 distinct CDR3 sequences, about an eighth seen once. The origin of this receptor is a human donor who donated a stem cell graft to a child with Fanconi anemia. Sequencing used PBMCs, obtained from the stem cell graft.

CDR3 protein: CASSLGRNSGANVLTF. CDR3 DNA sequence: TGTGCCAGCAGCTTAGGCAGGAACTCTGGGGCCAACGTCCTGACTTTC. The V call is TRBV7-2, the J call TRBJ2-6; no firm D call. Germline loops: CDR1 SGHTA, CDR2 FQGNSA. The CDR3 is made up of 16 amino acids. V lost 1 base and J lost 0, with 7 bases in between.